Below are 18 T cell receptor beta chains sequenced from a single sample in a study of Graves' ophthalmopathy and Graves' hyperthyroidism. Researchers took RNA transcripts and amplified TCR beta CDR3 regions from them. RT-PCR with HTBI primers came first, then second-round multiplex PCR. TCRdb redid the calling of the multiplex PCR reads with MiXCR, one entry per CDR3 protein. The table includes some 390,000 distinct CDR3 sequences, around 20% detected once. The sample consisted of peripheral blood. The receptors shown here come from a woman aged 18-30 years with Graves' ophthalmopathy.

At least ten counts were recorded for this clonotype. The chain employs TRBV6-1 and TRBJ1-3; D perhaps matches TRBD1 (5 bases). This CDR3 is built from 14 residues. The V and J ends lost 6 bases and 2 bases respectively, with 11 bases between them. Germline CDR1 is MNHNS and CDR2 is SASEGT. The CDR3 here is CASRRGVPGNTIYF. CDR3 sequence (DNA): TGTGCCAGCAGAAGGGGAGTCCCTGGAAACACCATATATTTT.

There are many counts of this clonotype. The rearrangement links TRBV4-1 to TRBJ1-5, with D maybe TRBD1 (6 bases). Germline-derived CDR1 and CDR2 are MGHRA and YSYEKL. Deletions cut 1 base from V and 4 bases from J, with 8 bases between. The CDR3 covers 14 residues. In DNA form, the CDR3 reads TGCGCCAGCAGCCAAGCCACAGGGAATCAGCCCCAGCATTTT. This gives the protein CASSQATGNQPQHF.

As concerns this clonotype: The junction shows a germline mismatch at one end, possibly a read error. This chain uses TRBV7-8 with TRBJ2-7; 10 bases agree with TRBD2. The CDR3 length is 15 residues. Germline CDR1 reads SGHVS; CDR2 reads FQNEAQ. The CDR3: CASSRASGSPYEQYF. For the CDR3, the DNA is TGCGCCAGCAGCCGGGCTAGCGGGAGTCCCTACGAGCAGTACTTC.

This clonotype appeared many times. The CDR3 ends on some other residue instead of the conserved phenylalanine or tryptophan, so this is likely a read error. The rearrangement joins TRBV6-4 to TRBJ2-2; the match to TRBD1 covers 7 bases. V lost 1 base and J lost 3; bases outside the gene matches: 8. The CDR3 has 17 residues. Germline V lookup: CDR1 MRHNA, CDR2 SNTAGT. The CDR3 region is CASSDYHGTEDTGELFS. Here the CDR3 DNA reads TGTGCCAGCAGTGACTACCACGGGACAGAGGACACCGGGGAGCTGTTTTCT.

This clonotype has at least ten counts. V is TRBV12-3 or TRBV12-4 and J is TRBJ1-5, with TRBD1 as a possible D gene (6 bases). The CDR3 runs 15 residues. V was clipped by 4 bases and J by 4 bases, with 14 bases between them. CDR3 DNA sequence: TGTGCCAGCAGTTCACAGGGAGTTTGGAATCAGCCCCAGCATTTT. It is translated as CASSSQGVWNQPQHF.

This clonotype was picked up many times. The chain carries TRBV29-1 and TRBJ1-1, with TRBD1 matching over 8 bases. The CDR3 extends over 14 amino acids. V dropped 6 bases and J dropped 1; count of bases not matched to a gene: 7. The germline V gene has CDR1 SQVTM and CDR2 ANQGSEA. The CDR3 bases are TGCAGCGTCCGGACAGGGACTCCGAACACTGAAGCTTTCTTT. Encoded protein: CSVRTGTPNTEAFF.

This clonotype was picked up many times. The chain carries TRBV6-1 and TRBJ1-3, with TRBD1 matching over 9 bases. V lost 6 bases to trimming and J lost 7 bases; unmatched junction nucleotides: 10. The CDR3 is made up of 15 amino acids. Germline lookup yields CDR1 MNHNS and CDR2 SASEGT. The CDR3: CASRGQGLLRNTIYF. CDR3 bases: TGTGCCAGCAGGGGACAGGGACTTCTCCGGAACACCATATATTTT.

Many counts were recorded for this clonotype. The CDR3 DNA reads TGTGCCAGCAGCTTTGCAGGGGTATACGAGCAGTACTTC. The encoded protein is CASSFAGVYEQYF. The V gene is TRBV7-2, the J gene TRBJ2-7, with D possibly matching TRBD1 (6 bases). CDR1 SGHTA and CDR2 FQGNSA come from the germline V gene. With 3 bases removed from V and 4 bases from J, the gap between germline ends came to 10 bases. The CDR3 length is 13 residues.

This clonotype has a count of ten or more. This chain joins TRBV28 and TRBJ1-5, with a weak D call TRBD1 (5 bases). The ends were cut back, 4 bases at V and 3 bases at J, with 13 bases in the middle. From germline, CDR1 is MDHEN and CDR2 SYDVKM. This CDR3 contains 15 residues. This chain's CDR3 is CASSSGRGNNQPQHF. Written as DNA, the CDR3 is TGTGCCAGCAGTTCTGGACGGGGGAACAATCAGCCCCAGCATTTT.

The chain links TRBV6-2 or TRBV6-3 to TRBJ1-1; D not certain. CDR3 length: 15 residues. Trimming took off 0 bases at V and 1 base at J, with 9 bases between the two ends. CDR1 is MNHEY and CDR2 is SVGEGT in the germline V gene. DNA of the CDR3: TGTGCCAGCAGTTACTCGCAGTACGCGAACACTGAAGCTTTCTTT. As protein: CASSYSQYANTEAFF.

This clonotype was recorded a few times. This chain links TRBV4-2 with TRBJ1-1; D is perhaps TRBD1 (5 bases). The CDR3 runs to 17 residues. Germline V gives CDR1 LGHNA, CDR2 YNFKEQ. Deletions cut 3 bases from V and 3 bases from J, with 20 bases between. The CDR3 DNA sequence: TGTGCCAGCAGCCATACACCCGGGAAGGGGTACGACACTGAAGCTTTCTTT. Residues: CASSHTPGKGYDTEAFF.

Many counts were recorded for this clonotype. The chain recombines TRBV27 with TRBJ2-3, with 10 positions matching TRBD2. The CDR3 has 15 amino acids. V trimming: 7 bases; J trimming: 6 bases; junction bases outside the gene matches: 10. CDR1 and CDR2 from the germline V gene are MNHEY and SMNVEV (reference sequence). CDR3 residues: CASTRLAGRRDTQYF. The CDR3 bases are TGTGCCAGCACTCGACTAGCGGGTCGCAGGGATACGCAGTATTTT.

This clonotype showed up many times. The rearrangement joins TRBV6-5 to TRBJ1-3; D remains unclear. The CDR3 runs to 13 residues. Germline V gene lookup returns CDR1 MNHEY and CDR2 SVGAGI. V was shortened by 4 bases and J by 7 bases, with 11 bases between the two germline ends. The CDR3 DNA reads TGTGCCAGCAGTTCCGGGGTTGTGAACACCATATATTTT. This translates into CASSSGVVNTIYF.

In its sample, this clonotype was seen many times. The chain links TRBV6-1 to TRBJ1-1, with D uncertain. The CDR3 has 16 residues. Germline V CDR1 and CDR2: MNHNS, SASEGT. Trimming removed 6 bases from V and 3 bases from J, with 20 bases in between. The CDR3 reads CASSARTGRLDTEAFF. The CDR3 bases are TGTGCCAGCAGCGCGAGGACGGGCAGATTGGACACTGAAGCTTTCTTT.

This clonotype has a count of ten or more. This chain joins TRBV20-1 and TRBJ1-1, with a possible D match to TRBD1 (5 bases). From germline, CDR1 is DFQATT and CDR2 SNEGSKA (reference sequence). This CDR3 contains 15 residues. Trimming took off 0 bases at V and 4 bases at J, with 15 bases between the two ends. DNA of the CDR3: TGCAGTGCTAGAGATGGGGCCCTGGGGGGCACTGAAGCTTTCTTT. This encodes CSARDGALGGTEAFF.

This clonotype has at least ten counts. J is TRBJ2-7 and V is TRBV6-5; D is possibly TRBD2 (6 bases). This CDR3 region has 13 residues. Germline V CDR1 and CDR2: MNHEY, SVGAGI. The V gene lost 6 bases and the J gene lost 6 bases, with 15 bases spanning the gap. The CDR3 sequence is CASSYDMGGEQYF. CDR3 nucleotide sequence: TGTGCCAGCAGCTACGACATGGGGGGCGAGCAGTACTTC.

Ten or more counts support this clonotype. This chain uses TRBV20-1 with TRBJ1-5; 8 bases are shared with TRBD1. V gave up 5 bases and J gave up 0 bases; unmatched junction bases: 12. Germline assignment: CDR1 DFQATT and CDR2 SNEGSKA (reference sequence). The CDR3 contains 17 residues. The DNA for the CDR3 is TGCAGTGCTCTGGACAGGGAAAAGCCTTATAGCAATCAGCCCCAGCATTTT. Translation gives CSALDREKPYSNQPQHF.

This clonotype was seen ten or more times. The chain links TRBV28 to TRBJ1-5; 10 bases match TRBD1. The length of the CDR3 is 14 residues. Trimming at V came to 6 bases and at J to 9 bases, leaving 8 bases not matched to a gene. Germline V gives CDR1 MDHEN, CDR2 SYDVKM. In DNA, the CDR3 is TGTGCCAGCAGAGACAGGGGGCTTCAGCGGCCCCAGCATTTT. It specifies CASRDRGLQRPQHF.